These 15 T cell receptor beta chains came from one sample sequenced in a study of cytomegalovirus exposure and HLA in healthy donors. Profiled with immunoSEQ multiplex PCR; TCRdb holds only in-frame clones, not every one. The table has about 360,000 clones, 86% seen once. Source material: PBMCs. Receptors originate from a woman aged 18-30 years in good health and CMV-seronegative.

This clone was counted a single time. This chain joins TRBV5-1 and TRBJ1-1; TRBD1 might be the D (5 bases). Germline V gene lookup returns CDR1 SGHRS and CDR2 YFSETQ. Trimming took 5 bases from V and 1 from J, leaving 18 bases between them. This CDR3 contains 16 residues. The CDR3 nucleotides read TGCGCCAGCAGGCTTGACCTGGGACTCAAGAACACTGAAGCTTTCTTT. Translating gives CASRLDLGLKNTEAFF. Supplemented by reference TRBV5-1 and TRBJ1-1, the full variable domain reads KAGVTQTPRYLIKTRGQQVTLSCSPISGHRSVSWYQQTPGQGLQFLFEYFSETQRNKGNFPGRFSGRQFSNSRSEMNVSTLELGDSALYLCASRLDLGLKNTEAFFGQGTRLTVV.

For the CDR3, the DNA is TGTGCCAGTAGGGGAAGACTAGCGGAAGGACAGTACTTC. Its protein is CASRGRLAEGQYF. The chain has TRBV19 and TRBJ2-7, with TRBD2 matching over 9 bases. Germline lookup yields CDR1 LNHDA and CDR2 SQIVND (reference sequence). The length of the CDR3 is 13 residues. Unmatched junction bases numbered 10, after V lost 6 bases and J lost 10 bases.

CDR3 coding DNA: TGTGCCAGCAGCCTAAACACGGGAACTAGGGAGACCCAGTACTTC. Translating it yields CASSLNTGTRETQYF. The V call is TRBV14, the J call TRBJ2-5; D is possibly TRBD2 (5 bases). The CDR3 runs 15 residues. Trimming shortened V by 4 bases and J by 5 bases, and 17 bases separated the two germline ends. Germline V CDR1 and CDR2: SGHDN, FVKESK.

The CDR3 DNA reads TGTGCCTGGATTGAGGACAGCTTCTCTGGGGCCAACGTCCTGACTTTC. Protein product: CAWIEDSFSGANVLTF. The J gene is TRBJ2-6, the V gene TRBV30; a weak D match, TRBD1 (6 bases). Trimming shortened V by 4 bases and J by 0 bases, and 13 bases separated the two germline ends. This CDR3 region has 16 residues. Germline-derived CDR1 and CDR2 are GTSNPN and SVGIG (reference sequence).

V gene TRBV2 combines with J gene TRBJ2-7; 15 bases line up with TRBD2. The J segment lost 7 bases and the V segment lost 7 bases, leaving 8 bases of the junction unmatched. The germline CDR1 and CDR2 sequences are SNHLY and FYNNEI. The CDR3 extends over 15 amino acids. CDR3: CASTWGLAGGGEQYF. In nucleotides, the CDR3 is TGTGCCAGCACATGGGGACTAGCGGGGGGAGGGGAGCAGTACTTC.

Worth noting for this clone: This sample includes further DNA sequences coding for the same CDR3. This chain connects TRBV28 to TRBJ2-7; a possible D gene is TRBD1 (7 bases). This CDR3 has 13 amino acids. Trimming stripped 3 bases from V and 4 bases from J, with 10 bases between. Germline V gene data show CDR1 as MDHEN and CDR2 as SYDVKM. The CDR3 protein is CASSLTGRYEQYF. In DNA, the CDR3 is TGTGCCAGCAGTTTGACAGGGAGGTACGAGCAGTACTTC.

In nucleotides, the CDR3 is TGTGCCAGCAGCTTAGCGGTTGGGGCGTCTGAAGCTTTCTTT. This codes for CASSLAVGASEAFF. This sequence joins TRBV7-6 and TRBJ1-1, with D maybe TRBD1 (5 bases). The germline V and J ends were trimmed by 0 bases and 6 bases, with 11 bases remaining between them. Germline CDR1 is SGHVS and CDR2 is FNYEAQ. The CDR3 runs to 14 residues.

The chain couples TRBV28 to TRBJ1-1; TRBD1 matches 8 bases. The CDR3 runs 16 residues. The V segment lost 5 bases and the J segment 5 bases; nucleotides outside the gene matches: 13. Germline V gives CDR1 MDHEN, CDR2 SYDVKM. DNA of the CDR3: TGTGCCAGCAGTCCAAGGCCCCAGGGGGCGAAGACTGAAGCTTTCTTT. Its translation: CASSPRPQGAKTEAFF.

This rearrangement joins TRBV5-1 to TRBJ1-2; TRBD1 might be the D (6 bases). Trimming removed 4 bases at V and 5 bases at J, with 15 bases between. The germline V gene has CDR1 SGHRS and CDR2 YFSETQ. The CDR3 has 14 amino acids. DNA for the CDR3: TGCGCCAGCAGCGAAGGACAGCCGGGGTATGGCTACACCTTC. Protein product: CASSEGQPGYGYTF.

V and J are TRBV7-6 and TRBJ1-1, with D perhaps TRBD1 (5 bases). Germline V CDR1 and CDR2: SGHVS, FNYEAQ. This CDR3 has 13 residues. Trimming removed 0 bases at V and 6 bases at J, with 8 bases between. The DNA of the CDR3 is TGTGCCAGCAGCTTAGCGCCGGGGGCTGAAGCTTTCTTT. It codes for CASSLAPGAEAFF.

The table lists this clone with a few counts. The CDR3 DNA reads as TGTGCCAGCGGGACTGGACGGTACAATCAGCCCCAGCATTTT. Its protein is CASGTGRYNQPQHF. V and J are TRBV27 and TRBJ1-5; perhaps TRBD1 as D (5 bases). The CDR3 has 14 amino acids. Germline V CDR1 and CDR2: MNHEY, SMNVEV (reference sequence). V lost 8 bases and J lost 3, with 14 bases in between.

The J gene is TRBJ1-1, the V gene TRBV4-1, with D uncertain. The CDR3 length is 14 residues. Germline assignment: CDR1 MGHRA and CDR2 YSYEKL. Trimming pared 2 bases from V and 5 bases from J, leaving 12 bases between. The CDR3 spells CASSQSAAVTEAFF. The DNA of the CDR3 is TGCGCCAGCAGCCAATCTGCCGCGGTAACTGAAGCTTTCTTT.

This chain connects TRBV27 to TRBJ1-1; a weak D match, TRBD1 (6 bases). This CDR3 contains 14 residues. Germline CDR1 reads MNHEY; CDR2 reads SMNVEV (reference sequence). The ends were cut back, 3 bases at V and 6 bases at J, with 14 bases in the middle. The CDR3 DNA is TGTGCCAGCAGTTTTCATCAGGGGATGGCTGAAGCTTTCTTT. This gives the protein CASSFHQGMAEAFF.

As for this clone: This specimen includes other DNA sequences encoding the same CDR3. This sequence joins TRBV28 and TRBJ2-3; D possibly corresponds to TRBD1 (5 bases). Per germline, CDR1 MDHEN and CDR2 SYDVKM. The CDR3 has 13 residues. V was clipped by 6 bases and J by 3 bases, with 10 bases between them. The DNA of the CDR3 is TGTGCCAGCAGCCTACAGGTTACAGATACGCAGTATTTT. Translation gives CASSLQVTDTQYF.

V is TRBV10-3 and J is TRBJ2-1, with D maybe TRBD1 (6 bases). V lost 6 bases to trimming and J lost 12 bases, with 15 bases between them. Germline assignment: CDR1 ENHRY and CDR2 SYGVKD. This CDR3 spans 12 amino acids. CDR3 sequence reads: CAIRVQGIGQFF. CDR3 sequence (DNA): TGTGCCATCAGAGTCCAGGGGATCGGGCAGTTCTTC.